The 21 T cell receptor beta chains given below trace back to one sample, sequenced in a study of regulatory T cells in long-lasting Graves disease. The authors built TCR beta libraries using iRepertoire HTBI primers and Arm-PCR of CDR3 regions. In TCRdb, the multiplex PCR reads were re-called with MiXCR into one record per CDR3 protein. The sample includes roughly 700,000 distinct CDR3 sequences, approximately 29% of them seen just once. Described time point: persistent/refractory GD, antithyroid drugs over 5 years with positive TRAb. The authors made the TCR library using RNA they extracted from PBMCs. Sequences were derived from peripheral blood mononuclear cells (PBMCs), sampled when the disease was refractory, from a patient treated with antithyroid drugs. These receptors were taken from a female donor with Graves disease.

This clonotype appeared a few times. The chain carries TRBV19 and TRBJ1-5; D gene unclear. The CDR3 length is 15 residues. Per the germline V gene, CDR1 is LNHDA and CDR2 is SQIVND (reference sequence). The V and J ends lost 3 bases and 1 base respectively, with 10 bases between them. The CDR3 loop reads CASSIEGKSNQPQHF. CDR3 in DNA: TGTGCCAGTAGTATTGAGGGCAAAAGCAATCAGCCCCAGCATTTT.

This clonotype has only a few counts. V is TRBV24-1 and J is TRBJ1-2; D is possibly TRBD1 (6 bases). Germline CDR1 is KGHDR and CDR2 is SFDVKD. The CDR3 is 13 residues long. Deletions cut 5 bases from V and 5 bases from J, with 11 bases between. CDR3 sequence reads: CATSAPTGYGYTF. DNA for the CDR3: TGTGCCACCAGTGCCCCGACAGGATATGGCTACACCTTC.

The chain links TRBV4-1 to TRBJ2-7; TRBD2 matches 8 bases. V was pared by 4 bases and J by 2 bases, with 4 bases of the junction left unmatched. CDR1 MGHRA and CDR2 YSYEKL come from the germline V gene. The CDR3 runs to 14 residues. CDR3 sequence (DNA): TGCGCCAGCAGCCCTCCGGGGGGGCCCTACGAGCAGTACTTC. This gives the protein CASSPPGGPYEQYF.

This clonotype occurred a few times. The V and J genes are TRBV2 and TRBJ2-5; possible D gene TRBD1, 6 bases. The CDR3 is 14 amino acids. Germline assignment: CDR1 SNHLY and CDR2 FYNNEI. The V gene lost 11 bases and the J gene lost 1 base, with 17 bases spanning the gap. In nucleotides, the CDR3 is TGTGCCGGGGCCTTGGACAGTTTCCAAGAGACCCAGTACTTC. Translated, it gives CAGALDSFQETQYF. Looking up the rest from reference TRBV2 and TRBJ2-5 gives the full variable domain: EPEVTQTPSHQVTQMGQEVILRCVPISNHLYFYWYRQILGQKVEFLVSFYNNEISEKSEIFDDQFSVERPDGSNFTLKIRSTKLEDSAMYFCAGALDSFQETQYFGPGTRLLVL.

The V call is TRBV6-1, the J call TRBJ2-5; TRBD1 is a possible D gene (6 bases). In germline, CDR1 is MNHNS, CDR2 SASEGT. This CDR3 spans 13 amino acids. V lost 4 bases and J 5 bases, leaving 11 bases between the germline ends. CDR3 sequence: CASSADSWETQYF. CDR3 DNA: TGTGCCAGCAGTGCGGACAGTTGGGAGACCCAGTACTTC.

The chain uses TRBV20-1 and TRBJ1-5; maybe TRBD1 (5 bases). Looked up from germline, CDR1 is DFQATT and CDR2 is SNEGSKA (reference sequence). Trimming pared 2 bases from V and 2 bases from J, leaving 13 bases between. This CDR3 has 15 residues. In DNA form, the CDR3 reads TGCAGTGCTAGATCAGCGCAGGGAGGCAATCAGCCCCAGCATTTT. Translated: CSARSAQGGNQPQHF.

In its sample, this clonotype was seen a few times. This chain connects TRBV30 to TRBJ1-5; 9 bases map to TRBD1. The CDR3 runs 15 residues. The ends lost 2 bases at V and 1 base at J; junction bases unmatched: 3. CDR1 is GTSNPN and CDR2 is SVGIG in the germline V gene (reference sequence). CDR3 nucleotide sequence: TGTGCCTGGAGTACAGGGGGCTGGAGCAATCAGCCCCAGCATTTT. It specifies CAWSTGGWSNQPQHF.

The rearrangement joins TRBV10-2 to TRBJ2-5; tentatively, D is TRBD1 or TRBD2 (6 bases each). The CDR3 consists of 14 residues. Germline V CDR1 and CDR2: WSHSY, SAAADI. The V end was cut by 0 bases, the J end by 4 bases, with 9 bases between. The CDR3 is CASSESGGRETQYF. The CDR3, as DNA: TGCGCCAGCAGTGAGTCAGGGGGGAGAGAGACCCAGTACTTC.

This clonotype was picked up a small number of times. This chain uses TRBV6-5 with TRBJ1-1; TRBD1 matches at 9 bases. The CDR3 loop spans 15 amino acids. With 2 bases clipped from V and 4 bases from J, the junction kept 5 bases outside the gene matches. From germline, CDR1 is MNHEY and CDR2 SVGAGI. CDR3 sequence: CASSYTGGLTTEAFF. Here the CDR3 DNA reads TGTGCCAGCAGTTACACAGGGGGCTTGACCACTGAAGCTTTCTTT.

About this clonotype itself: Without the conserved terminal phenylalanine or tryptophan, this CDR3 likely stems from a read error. The DNA for the CDR3 is TGCAGTGCTAGTGTGGAGCAGACCCAGTACCTC. This sequence encodes CSASVEQTQYL. The V and J genes are TRBV20-1 and TRBJ2-5; D unclear. This CDR3 is built from 11 residues. Germline CDR1 reads DFQATT; CDR2 reads SNEGSKA (reference sequence). With 3 bases removed from V and 6 bases from J, the gap between germline ends came to 8 bases.

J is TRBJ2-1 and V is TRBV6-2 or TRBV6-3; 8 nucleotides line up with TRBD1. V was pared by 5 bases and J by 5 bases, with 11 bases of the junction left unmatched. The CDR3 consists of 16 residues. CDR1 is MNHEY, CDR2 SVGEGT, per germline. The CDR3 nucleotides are TGTGCCAGCAGTGCCCGACAGGGGAAACGGAACAATGAGCAGTTCTTC. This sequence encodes CASSARQGKRNNEQFF.

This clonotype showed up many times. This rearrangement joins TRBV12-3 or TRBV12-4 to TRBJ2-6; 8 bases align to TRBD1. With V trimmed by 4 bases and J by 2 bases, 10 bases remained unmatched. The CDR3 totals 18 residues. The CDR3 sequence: CASSYRDRHWPGANVLTF. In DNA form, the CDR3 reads TGTGCCAGCAGTTACCGGGACAGGCACTGGCCTGGGGCCAACGTCCTGACTTTC.

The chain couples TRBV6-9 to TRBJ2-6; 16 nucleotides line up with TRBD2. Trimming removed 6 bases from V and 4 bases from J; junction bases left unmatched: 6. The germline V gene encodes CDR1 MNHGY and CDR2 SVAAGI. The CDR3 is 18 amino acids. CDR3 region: CASRPGLAGGPGANVLTF. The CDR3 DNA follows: TGTGCCAGCAGACCGGGACTAGCGGGAGGGCCCGGGGCCAACGTCCTGACTTTC.

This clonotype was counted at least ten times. CDR3 coding DNA: TGCAGTGCTACACCGGGACAGCACTACGAGCAGTACTTC. Its translation: CSATPGQHYEQYF. V usage is TRBV20-1 and J usage is TRBJ2-7; 7 bases map to TRBD1. Germline CDR1 and CDR2: DFQATT and SNEGSKA (reference sequence). This CDR3 spans 13 amino acids. J gave up 3 bases and V 4 bases, and 6 bases lay outside the gene matches.

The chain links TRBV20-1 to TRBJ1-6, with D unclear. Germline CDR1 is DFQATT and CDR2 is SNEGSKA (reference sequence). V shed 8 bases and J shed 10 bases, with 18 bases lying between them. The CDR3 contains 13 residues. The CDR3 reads CSWLGQEMSPLHF. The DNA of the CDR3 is TGCAGTTGGTTGGGTCAGGAGATGTCACCCCTCCACTTT.

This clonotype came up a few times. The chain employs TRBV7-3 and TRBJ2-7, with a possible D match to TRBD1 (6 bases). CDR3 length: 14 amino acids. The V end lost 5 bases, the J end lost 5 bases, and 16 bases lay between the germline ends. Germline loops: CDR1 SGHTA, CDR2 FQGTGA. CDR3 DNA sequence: TGTGCCAGCAGCCAAGACAGGTCTCGGGACGAGCAGTACTTC. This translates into CASSQDRSRDEQYF.

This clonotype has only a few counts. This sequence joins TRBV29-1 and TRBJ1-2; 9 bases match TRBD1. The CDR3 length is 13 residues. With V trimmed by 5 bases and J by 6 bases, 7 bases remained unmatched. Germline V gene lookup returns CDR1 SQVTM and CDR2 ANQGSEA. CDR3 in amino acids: CSVPSRTGDGYTF. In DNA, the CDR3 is TGCAGCGTTCCATCTCGGACAGGGGATGGCTACACCTTC. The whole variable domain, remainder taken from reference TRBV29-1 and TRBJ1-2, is SAVISQKPSRDICQRGTSLTIQCQVDSQVTMMFWYRQQPGQSLTLIATANQGSEATYESGFVIDKFPISRPNLTFSTLTVSNMSPEDSSIYLCSVPSRTGDGYTFGSGTRLTVV.

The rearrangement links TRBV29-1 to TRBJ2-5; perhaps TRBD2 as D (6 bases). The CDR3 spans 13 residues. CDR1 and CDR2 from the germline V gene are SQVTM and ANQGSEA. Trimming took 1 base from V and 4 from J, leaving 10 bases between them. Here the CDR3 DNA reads TGCAGCGTTGAAGCGGGAGCTGGAGAGACCCAGTACTTC. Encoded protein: CSVEAGAGETQYF.

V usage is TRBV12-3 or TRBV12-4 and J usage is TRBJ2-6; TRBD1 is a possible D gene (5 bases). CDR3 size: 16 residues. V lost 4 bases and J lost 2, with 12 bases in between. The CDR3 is CASSSRGLAGANVLTF. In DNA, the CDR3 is TGTGCCAGCAGTTCAAGGGGATTAGCTGGGGCCAACGTCCTGACTTTC.

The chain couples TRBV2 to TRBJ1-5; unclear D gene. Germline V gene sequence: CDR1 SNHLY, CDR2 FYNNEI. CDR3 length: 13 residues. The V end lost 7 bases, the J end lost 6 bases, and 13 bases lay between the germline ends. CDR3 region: CASTDTRGQPQHF. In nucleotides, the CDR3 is TGTGCCAGCACTGATACCCGAGGTCAGCCCCAGCATTTT.

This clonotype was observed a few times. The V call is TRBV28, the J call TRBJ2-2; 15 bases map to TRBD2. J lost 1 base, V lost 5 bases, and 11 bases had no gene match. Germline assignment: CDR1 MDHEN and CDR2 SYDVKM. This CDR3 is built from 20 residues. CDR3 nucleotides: TGTGCCAGCAGTGGACCGCTCCTGGGACTAGCGGGAGGGAACACCGGGGAGCTGTTTTTT. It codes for CASSGPLLGLAGGNTGELFF.